Listed below are T cell receptor beta chains from one sample, sequenced in a study of blood T cell repertoires in COVID-19. The assay was immunoSEQ multiplex PCR, and TCRdb's table has in-frame clones only and misses some. In the table there are 120,000 or so clones, 70% to 80% of which are singletons. What was sequenced was peripheral blood. Receptors originate from a human donor in a cohort sampled during active COVID-19. Both conserved end residues are part of each CDR3. Fields, in order: CDR3 DNA, CDR3 protein, V gene, J gene, D gene, clone size. D genes are given only for firm matches. Only part of the rows carry a size: once, few, many, or a class if the clone is expanded.

DNA: TGTGCCAGCAGCCCCCCCCGACTAGCGGGGGGCTACGAGCAGTACTTC
CDR3: CASSPPRLAGGYEQYF
V: TRBV7-8
J: TRBJ2-7
D: TRBD2
size: .

DNA: TGTGCCAGCAGCTTAGGAACGGGGAGTGGAAACACCATATATTTT
CDR3: CASSLGTGSGNTIYF
V: TRBV11-2
J: TRBJ1-3
D: .
size: .

DNA: TGTGCCAGCTCGACGGCAGGGGGACAAAAAGAGCAGTACTTC
CDR3: CASSTAGGQKEQYF
V: TRBV28
J: TRBJ2-7
D: TRBD1
size: .

DNA: TGTGCCAGCAGCTCTGGGGCTAGCGGTGGGGAGACCCAGTACTTC
CDR3: CASSSGASGGETQYF
V: TRBV11-2
J: TRBJ2-5
D: TRBD2
size: .

DNA: TGTGCCAGCAGCCAAGATGACTACTTTACAGATACGCAGTATTTT
CDR3: CASSQDDYFTDTQYF
V: TRBV14
J: TRBJ2-3
D: .
size: once

DNA: TGTGCCAGCAGTTTAGGACAGGGCGTAAAACTGTTTTTT
CDR3: CASSLGQGVKLFF
V: TRBV7-2
J: TRBJ1-4
D: TRBD1
size: .

DNA: TGTGCCAGCAGTTACAGGGGAACCTATAATTCACCCCTCCACTTT
CDR3: CASSYRGTYNSPLHF
V: TRBV6-5
J: TRBJ1-6
D: .
size: once

DNA: TGTGCCAGCAGTTTTGCAGGAAACTATGGCTACACCTTC
CDR3: CASSFAGNYGYTF
V: TRBV12-3/TRBV12-4
J: TRBJ1-2
D: .
size: .

DNA: TGTGCCAGCGCGGTCGGCTATGAGCAGTTCTTC
CDR3: CASAVGYEQFF
V: TRBV18
J: TRBJ2-1
D: .
size: once

DNA: TGTGCCAGCAGCCAAGTGACCCGGACAGTTTATGGCTACACCTTC
CDR3: CASSQVTRTVYGYTF
V: TRBV14
J: TRBJ1-2
D: .
size: .

DNA: TGTGCCAGCAGTCCACTAGCGGGGGGGCCGGCGGGCAAAAACATTCAGTACTTC
CDR3: CASSPLAGGPAGKNIQYF
V: TRBV27
J: TRBJ2-4
D: TRBD2
size: .

DNA: TGTGCCAGCAGTGCCCTCTCGACAGGGGATGGGGTAGGGTCTAATGAAAAACTGTTTTTT
CDR3: CASSALSTGDGVGSNEKLFF
V: TRBV27
J: TRBJ1-4
D: TRBD1
size: .

DNA: TGTGCCACGGGGACTAGCGGGAGCGTCTACGAGCAGTACTTC
CDR3: CATGTSGSVYEQYF
V: TRBV6-5
J: TRBJ2-7
D: TRBD2
size: .

DNA: TGTGCCAGCAGATCCCCTACAGCGGGACGCTACGAGCAGTACTTC
CDR3: CASRSPTAGRYEQYF
V: TRBV27
J: TRBJ2-7
D: TRBD2
size: .

DNA: TGTGCCAGCAGCGCGACAGGGGCGAACACCATATATTTT
CDR3: CASSATGANTIYF
V: TRBV7-2
J: TRBJ1-3
D: TRBD1
size: many

DNA: TGTGCCAGCAGTTACTCAGTGACAGGGAGCCGAGATACGCAGTATTTT
CDR3: CASSYSVTGSRDTQYF
V: TRBV6-5
J: TRBJ2-3
D: TRBD1
size: .

DNA: TGTGCCACCTCTCCGACAGGGAATAATCAGCCCCAGCATTTT
CDR3: CATSPTGNNQPQHF
V: TRBV10-3
J: TRBJ1-5
D: TRBD1
size: .

DNA: TGTGCCAGCAGTTACTCGACGGGGACAGGGAGCAACATTCAGTACTTC
CDR3: CASSYSTGTGSNIQYF
V: TRBV6-2/TRBV6-3
J: TRBJ2-4
D: TRBD1
size: .

DNA: TGTGCCAGCAGTTTCCGGACAGGGCCGAAGAACACCGGGGAGCTGTTTTTT
CDR3: CASSFRTGPKNTGELFF
V: TRBV27
J: TRBJ2-2
D: TRBD1
size: .

DNA: TGCGCCAGCAGCTTGACTAGCGGGGGGAACACCGGGGAGCTGTTTTTT
CDR3: CASSLTSGGNTGELFF
V: TRBV5-1
J: TRBJ2-2
D: TRBD2
size: .

DNA: TGTGCCAGCCCTCAGGAGCGGACAGATACGCAGTATTTT
CDR3: CASPQERTDTQYF
V: TRBV6-4
J: TRBJ2-3
D: .
size: .

DNA: TGTGCCAGCACCTCGCTGACTAGCGGGGGGGAATTAGTCTTC
CDR3: CASTSLTSGGELVF
V: TRBV7-2
J: TRBJ2-1
D: TRBD2
size: .

DNA: TGTGCCAGCAGCCGGGGGGGGGCCACTACCAGGAACACTGAAGCTTTCTTT
CDR3: CASSRGGATTRNTEAFF
V: TRBV28
J: TRBJ1-1
D: .
size: few

DNA: TGTGCCAGCAGCTTAGGACTTCCCGCGAACACCGGGGAGCTGTTTTTT
CDR3: CASSLGLPANTGELFF
V: TRBV5-5
J: TRBJ2-2
D: .
size: .

DNA: TGTGCCAGCAGTTACGGGTTCCAGGGGCCTACCTACGAGCAGTACTTC
CDR3: CASSYGFQGPTYEQYF
V: TRBV6-2/TRBV6-3
J: TRBJ2-7
D: .
size: .

DNA: TGTGCCAGCAGCTCTGGGGGGACTAGCGGGAGGGCCCATGAGCAGTTCTTC
CDR3: CASSSGGTSGRAHEQFF
V: TRBV5-4
J: TRBJ2-1
D: TRBD2
size: .

DNA: TGTGCCAGCAGTTACCGCGGGACAGTGAACACCGGGGAGCTGTTTTTT
CDR3: CASSYRGTVNTGELFF
V: TRBV6-5
J: TRBJ2-2
D: .
size: .

DNA: TGCGCCAGCAGTCAACACTCTGGGGCAGGGAACAATCAGCCCCAGCATTTT
CDR3: CASSQHSGAGNNQPQHF
V: TRBV23-1
J: TRBJ1-5
D: .
size: .

DNA: TGTGCCAGCAGTTACTCTCGGGGACAAGAGACCCAGTACTTC
CDR3: CASSYSRGQETQYF
V: TRBV6-6
J: TRBJ2-5
D: .
size: .

DNA: TGTGCCAGCAGCTTGAGACTGCGGCTGGGGAGTGAGCAGTTCTTC
CDR3: CASSLRLRLGSEQFF
V: TRBV7-9
J: TRBJ2-1
D: .
size: few

DNA: TGTGCCAGCAGCAGCCGGGACAGCCGCTATGGCTACACCTTC
CDR3: CASSSRDSRYGYTF
V: TRBV7-8
J: TRBJ1-2
D: TRBD1
size: .

DNA: TGTGCCAGCAGCTGGGGACAGGGGGCCCAGGACGAGCAGTACTTC
CDR3: CASSWGQGAQDEQYF
V: TRBV7-9
J: TRBJ2-7
D: TRBD1
size: .

DNA: TGTGCCAGCAGTTTAGGGGGGGATAGGCCCCAGCATTTT
CDR3: CASSLGGDRPQHF
V: TRBV28
J: TRBJ1-5
D: .
size: .

DNA: TGCGCCAGCAGCAACGGGATTGAGAACGGGGAGCTGTTTTTT
CDR3: CASSNGIENGELFF
V: TRBV5-1
J: TRBJ2-2
D: .
size: many

DNA: TGCGCCAGCAGTCGCCTATGGGAAGCGGGGCTAAGCTCCTACGAGCAGTACTTC
CDR3: CASSRLWEAGLSSYEQYF
V: TRBV4-3
J: TRBJ2-7
D: TRBD2
size: .

DNA: TGTGCCAGCAGCCAAGATCCAGGACAGGGGGGATCCTACGAGCAGTACTTC
CDR3: CASSQDPGQGGSYEQYF
V: TRBV14
J: TRBJ2-7
D: TRBD1
size: .

DNA: TGTGCCAGCAGTTTACTCGGGAATCAGCCCCAGCATTTT
CDR3: CASSLLGNQPQHF
V: TRBV27
J: TRBJ1-5
D: .
size: .

DNA: TGTGCCAGCAGTTTATTACCCGGGATTAATTCACCCCTCCACTTT
CDR3: CASSLLPGINSPLHF
V: TRBV28
J: TRBJ1-6
D: .
size: .

DNA: TGTGCCAGCAGCCCCCATCGACTAGCGGGGGGGGGCAATGAGCAGTTCTTC
CDR3: CASSPHRLAGGGNEQFF
V: TRBV27
J: TRBJ2-1
D: TRBD2
size: .

DNA: TGTGCCAGCAGCGTAGGAGCGGGGGCCTCCTACACCGGGGAGCTGTTTTTT
CDR3: CASSVGAGASYTGELFF
V: TRBV9
J: TRBJ2-2
D: TRBD2
size: .

DNA: TGTGCCAGCAGTTACGGTTGGGCCAGTACCAATGAGCAGTTCTTC
CDR3: CASSYGWASTNEQFF
V: TRBV6-2/TRBV6-3
J: TRBJ2-1
D: .
size: .

DNA: TGTGCCAGCAGAGGCCACGGGGGGAATCAAGAGACCCAGTACTTC
CDR3: CASRGHGGNQETQYF
V: TRBV6-5
J: TRBJ2-5
D: TRBD2
size: .

DNA: TGTGCCAGCAGCTTAACCAACACAGATACGCAGTATTTT
CDR3: CASSLTNTDTQYF
V: TRBV7-3
J: TRBJ2-3
D: .
size: few

DNA: TGTGCCAGCAGCAGGGACAGCTCTTATGGCTACACCTTC
CDR3: CASSRDSSYGYTF
V: TRBV7-2
J: TRBJ1-2
D: TRBD1
size: .

DNA: TGTGCCATCAGTGACCTAAGACAGGACTACTATGGCTACACCTTC
CDR3: CAISDLRQDYYGYTF
V: TRBV10-3
J: TRBJ1-2
D: .
size: .

DNA: TGTGCCAGCTCACCTCCAAGCACAGGCTTCAGGAATGAGCAGTTCTTC
CDR3: CASSPPSTGFRNEQFF
V: TRBV18
J: TRBJ2-1
D: .
size: .

DNA: TGTGCCAGTAGTACCCTCCCCCAACAGGGCCCCACAGATACGCAGTATTTT
CDR3: CASSTLPQQGPTDTQYF
V: TRBV19
J: TRBJ2-3
D: .
size: .

DNA: TGTGCCATCAGTGGAAGTAGAGTTGAAGGGGAAGGTTACGGCTACACCTTC
CDR3: CAISGSRVEGEGYGYTF
V: TRBV10-3
J: TRBJ1-2
D: .
size: .

DNA: TGTGCCAGCAGCCAGACAGGGGAAACTAATGAAAAACTGTTTTTT
CDR3: CASSQTGETNEKLFF
V: TRBV5-6
J: TRBJ1-4
D: TRBD1
size: few

DNA: TGTGCCATCAGTGAAGATCTAGCGGGGGCTGAGACCCAGTACTTC
CDR3: CAISEDLAGAETQYF
V: TRBV10-3
J: TRBJ2-5
D: TRBD2
size: .

DNA: TGTGCCAGCAGCGTATATGGGGAGCCGAACACCGGGGAGCTGTTTTTT
CDR3: CASSVYGEPNTGELFF
V: TRBV9
J: TRBJ2-2
D: .
size: .

DNA: TGTGCCAGTAGTATAGATCAGGGCGCCACTGAAGCTTTCTTT
CDR3: CASSIDQGATEAFF
V: TRBV19
J: TRBJ1-1
D: .
size: .

DNA: TGTGCCAGCAGTTACGGTCTATCGGGACAGGGGTATGGCTACACCTTC
CDR3: CASSYGLSGQGYGYTF
V: TRBV6-2/TRBV6-3
J: TRBJ1-2
D: TRBD1
size: .